These 29 T cell receptor beta chains came from one sample sequenced in a study of T cells in Graves' hyperthyroidism and ophthalmopathy (dated by TCRdb to about 2019). The library relied on multiplex PCR. These reads were obtained on an Illumina HiSeq 2000. Amplification of TCR beta CDR3 regions was carried out from RNA transcripts. The first round of RT-PCR for the TCR CDR3 was performed with the HTBI primer set and the Qiagen OneStep RT-PCR kit. Starting from the raw public reads, TCRdb applied fastp trimming at Q25, assembled clones with MiXCR and retained in-frame beta chains. Every CDR3 protein is listed once, alongside the most common genes and DNA of its rows. The sample table holds a few hundred thousand distinct CDR3 sequences, of which 15% to 19% were seen once. Clones ranked in the top ten supply under 7.5% of the sample. The sample taken for sequencing was blood. Receptor source: a woman aged 25-40 years with Graves' hyperthyroidism.

This clonotype was observed many times. The chain employs TRBV19 and TRBJ2-5; 11 positions match TRBD1. CDR1 and CDR2 from the germline V gene are LNHDA and SQIVND (reference sequence). This CDR3 contains 15 residues. With 7 bases clipped from V and 5 bases from J, the junction kept 9 bases outside the gene matches. CDR3 loop: CASNIGQGARETQYF. The CDR3 bases are TGTGCCAGTAACATCGGACAGGGGGCACGGGAGACCCAGTACTTC. Together with reference TRBV19 and TRBJ2-5, the CDR3 gives the full variable domain: DGGITQSPKYLFRKEGQNVTLSCEQNLNHDAMYWYRQDPGQGLRLIYYSQIVNDFQKGDIAEGYSVSREKKESFPLTVTSAQKNPTAFYLCASNIGQGARETQYFGPGTRLLVL.

This clonotype was counted between two and nine times. This chain links TRBV6-5 with TRBJ1-2; weak D call: TRBD1 (6 bases). CDR1 is MNHEY, CDR2 SVGAGI, per germline. The CDR3 runs to 16 residues. V lost 0 bases and J lost 2, with 13 bases in between. Here the CDR3 DNA reads TGTGCCAGCAGTTACTCCCCGTTTGGGACAAACTATGGCTACACCTTC. Translated: CASSYSPFGTNYGYTF.

J is TRBJ2-3 and V is TRBV9; 12 nucleotides match TRBD1. J gave up 3 bases and V 1 base, and 6 bases lay outside the gene matches. This CDR3 spans 17 amino acids. CDR1 is SGDLS and CDR2 is YYNGEE in the germline V gene. CDR3 region: CASSVFSGQGATDTQYF. CDR3 DNA sequence: TGTGCCAGCAGCGTATTTTCGGGACAGGGGGCAACAGATACGCAGTATTTT.

This clonotype was seen repeatedly, ten times or more. The V call is TRBV12-5, the J call TRBJ2-3; 13 bases are a match to TRBD2. CDR1 and CDR2 from the germline V gene are LGHNT and FRNRAP. This CDR3 has 16 residues. Trimming cost V 6 bases and J 6 bases; bases outside gene matches: 9. The CDR3 bases are TGTGCTAGTGGCCGATCACTAGCGGGAGGGGGTGATACGCAGTATTTT. It codes for CASGRSLAGGGDTQYF.

This clonotype was detected many times. J is TRBJ2-3 and V is TRBV7-2; TRBD2 matches 9 bases. CDR1 is SGHTA, CDR2 FQGNSA, per germline. The CDR3 sequence is 16 residues long. Germline trimming cut 1 base from V and 2 bases from J; bases unmatched to any gene: 4. The CDR3, as DNA: TGTGCCAGCAGCTTAGTTCTAGCGGGACTCACAGATACGCAGTATTTT. Its protein is CASSLVLAGLTDTQYF.

The V gene is TRBV7-6, the J gene TRBJ2-5; 11 nucleotides match TRBD2. The CDR3 spans 15 residues. The V gene's germline CDR1 is SGHVS and CDR2 FNYEAQ. The V gene end was trimmed by 1 base and the J gene end by 5 bases; junction bases not matched to a gene: 3. CDR3 nucleotides: TGTGCCAGCAGCTTAGGGGCTAGCGGGAGGGAGACCCAGTACTTC. Its protein product is CASSLGASGRETQYF. Looking up the rest from reference TRBV7-6 and TRBJ2-5 gives the full variable domain: GAGVSQSPRYKVTKRGQDVALRCDPISGHVSLYWYRQALGQGPEFLTYFNYEAQQDKSGLPNDRFSAERPEGSISTLTIQRTEQRDSAMYRCASSLGASGRETQYFGPGTRLLVL.

This clonotype was picked up many times. The chain has TRBV29-1 and TRBJ2-1, with 9 bases that match TRBD2. The CDR3 sequence is 15 residues long. The ends lost 3 bases at V and 7 bases at J; junction bases unmatched: 10. Germline values: CDR1 SQVTM, CDR2 ANQGSEA. CDR3 protein: CSVEVGSGSLNEQFF. CDR3 sequence (DNA): TGCAGCGTTGAGGTCGGTAGCGGGAGCTTAAATGAGCAGTTCTTC.

Many counts were recorded for this clonotype. The chain is built from TRBV2 and TRBJ1-2; TRBD1 agrees at 9 bases. The germline V gene has CDR1 SNHLY and CDR2 FYNNEI. V gave up 8 bases and J gave up 7 bases; unmatched junction bases: 5. The CDR3 runs to 12 residues. CDR3 nucleotide sequence: TGTGCCAGCTCCGGGACAGGGATTGGCTACACCTTC. It yields the protein CASSGTGIGYTF.

The V gene is TRBV4-3, the J gene TRBJ2-1, with D possibly matching TRBD1 (6 bases). CDR1 and CDR2 (germline): LGHNA, YSLEER. The CDR3 consists of 17 residues. Trimming stripped 0 bases from V and 5 bases from J, with 17 bases between. The chain's CDR3 is CASSQEGAPTLHNEQFF. CDR3 DNA: TGCGCCAGCAGCCAAGAGGGGGCACCAACCCTCCACAATGAGCAGTTCTTC.

This clonotype was picked up a small number of times. The chain employs TRBV2 and TRBJ2-1, with TRBD1 as a possible D gene (5 bases). V shed 7 bases and J shed 6 bases, with 13 bases lying between them. The length of the CDR3 is 13 residues. In germline, CDR1 is SNHLY, CDR2 FYNNEI. This CDR3 reads CASTFTGFNEQFF. CDR3 DNA: TGTGCCAGCACGTTTACAGGATTCAATGAGCAGTTCTTC.

This clonotype appeared a single time. One end of the junction is discordant with germline, which a read error may explain. The CDR3 DNA follows: TGTACCAGCAGCCAGGGACAGTTGAACACCGGGGAGCTGTTTTTT. Amino acid sequence: CTSSQGQLNTGELFF. The chain couples TRBV7-9 to TRBJ2-2; 7 nucleotides match TRBD1. This CDR3 comprises 15 residues. Germline V gene data show CDR1 as SEHNR and CDR2 as FQNEAQ (reference sequence).

This chain connects TRBV20-1 to TRBJ2-1; 7 nucleotides line up with TRBD1. From germline, CDR1 is DFQATT and CDR2 SNEGSKA (reference sequence). V lost 5 bases, J lost 0 bases, and 7 bases stayed unmatched. CDR3 length: 15 residues. The DNA for the CDR3 is TGCAGTGCTCCAACCGGGACAGACTCCTACAATGAGCAGTTCTTC. The encoded protein is CSAPTGTDSYNEQFF.

Note on this clonotype: The germline gene is not matched at one end of the junction; a read error may be the cause. J is TRBJ2-1 and V is TRBV7-7; 9 bases are shared with TRBD2. Germline-derived CDR1 and CDR2 are SSHAT and FNYEAQ (reference sequence). The CDR3 is 13 residues long. The DNA of the CDR3 is TGTGCTAGCAGCCGTATAGCGGGAGCTGAGCAGTTCTTC. It yields the protein CASSRIAGAEQFF.

This clonotype has a handful of counts. The genes are TRBV24-1 and TRBJ1-2; D unresolved. The germline CDR1 and CDR2 sequences are KGHDR and SFDVKD. Trimming shortened V by 4 bases and J by 0 bases, and 8 bases separated the two germline ends. The CDR3 extends over 14 amino acids. CDR3 nucleotides: TGTGCCACCAGTGACCTGACATCTAACTATGGCTACACCTTC. Translating gives CATSDLTSNYGYTF.

This sequence joins TRBV3-2 and TRBJ2-7; the D call of TRBD2 is as the table states it, not checked on the DNA. TRBV3-2 is a listed pseudogene. This CDR3 contains 17 residues. The CDR3 is CASSQEKLAGGSYEQYF. CDR3 DNA sequence: TGTGCCAGCAGCCAAGAGAAACTAGCGGGAGGGTCCTACGAGCAGTACTTC.

This clonotype was seen ten or more times. The chain combines TRBV11-3 with TRBJ2-2, with 11 bases fitting TRBD2. The ends lost 1 base at V and 8 bases at J; junction bases unmatched: 6. The length of the CDR3 is 16 residues. Germline V lookup: CDR1 SGHNT, CDR2 YENEEA. CDR3 loop: CASSLAALAGEGELFF. The CDR3 region has the DNA TGTGCCAGCAGCTTAGCGGCACTAGCGGGAGAGGGGGAGCTGTTTTTT.

The rearrangement links TRBV5-1 to TRBJ2-7, with TRBD1 matching 9 bases. V was clipped by 6 bases and J by 1 base; unmatched bases: 8. Per the germline V gene, CDR1 is SGHRS and CDR2 is YFSETQ. This CDR3 is built from 15 residues. The CDR3 loop reads CASKTTGGSSYEQYF. The CDR3 DNA is TGCGCCAGCAAAACTACAGGGGGCAGTTCCTACGAGCAGTACTTC.

This clonotype was seen only a few times. The V gene is TRBV6-5, the J gene TRBJ1-5, with 7 positions matching TRBD1. The junction had 9 bases not matched to a gene; V was cut back by 0 bases and J by 4 bases. CDR3 length equals 17 residues. Germline assignment: CDR1 MNHEY and CDR2 SVGAGI. The CDR3 reads CASSYSPLKQGNQPQHF. CDR3 coding DNA: TGTGCCAGCAGTTACTCGCCCCTCAAACAGGGGAATCAGCCCCAGCATTTT.

This clonotype was observed many times. The V call is TRBV20-1, the J call TRBJ1-2; 8 bases line up with TRBD1. The CDR3 runs to 13 residues. Germline assignment: CDR1 DFQATT and CDR2 SNEGSKA (reference sequence). J gave up 3 bases and V 3 bases, and 3 bases lay outside the gene matches. CDR3 coding DNA: TGCAGTGCTAGCGACAGGGGACACTATGGCTACACCTTC. As protein: CSASDRGHYGYTF.

This clonotype was detected ten times or more. J is TRBJ2-3 and V is TRBV12-3 or TRBV12-4, with a tentative D call TRBD2 (5 bases). V was clipped by 1 base and J by 1 base, with 9 bases between them. The CDR3 runs 15 residues. The CDR3 sequence: CASSLVGVGTDTQYF. CDR3 DNA sequence: TGTGCCAGCAGTTTAGTGGGAGTTGGCACAGATACGCAGTATTTT.

This clonotype has just a few counts. The J gene is TRBJ2-3, the V gene TRBV5-1, with 8 bases fitting TRBD2. Germline CDR1 and CDR2: SGHRS and YFSETQ. CDR3 length: 17 amino acids. V lost 0 bases and J lost 2; bases outside the gene matches: 8. In DNA form, the CDR3 reads TGCGCCAGCAGCTTGGATTCCGCGGGAGGATCCACAGATACGCAGTATTTT. Encoded protein: CASSLDSAGGSTDTQYF.

This clonotype came up a few times. The chain carries TRBV27 and TRBJ2-1; D is perhaps TRBD2 (6 bases). This CDR3 comprises 14 residues. Trimming stripped 6 bases from V and 5 bases from J, with 14 bases between. Germline V gene lookup returns CDR1 MNHEY and CDR2 SMNVEV (reference sequence). The CDR3 loop is CASSRRDQNNEQFF. The CDR3 DNA follows: TGTGCCAGCAGCAGGCGGGATCAGAACAATGAGCAGTTCTTC.

The table lists this clonotype with many counts. The chain carries TRBV12-3 or TRBV12-4 and TRBJ2-7, with a possible D match to TRBD1 (7 bases). There are 14 residues in the CDR3. The V end lost 6 bases, the J end lost 3 bases, and 15 bases lay between the germline ends. The CDR3 coding sequence is TGTGCCAGCAGCCGACGACAGGGAGGCTACGAGCAGTACTTC. Its translation is CASSRRQGGYEQYF.

This clonotype turned up a few times. The rearrangement joins TRBV5-8 to TRBJ1-2; D gene ambiguous. Per the germline V gene, CDR1 is SGHTS and CDR2 is YDEGEE. The germline V and J ends were trimmed by 4 bases and 8 bases, with 12 bases remaining between them. CDR3 size: 12 residues. In DNA form, the CDR3 reads TGTGCCAGCAGCCTGGGGTTGCTGGGCTACACCTTC. It is translated as CASSLGLLGYTF.

The V call is TRBV4-3, the J call TRBJ1-1; perhaps TRBD1 as D (6 bases). The V end lost 6 bases, the J end lost 1 base, and 15 bases lay between the germline ends. The CDR3 extends over 15 amino acids. Per the germline V gene, CDR1 is LGHNA and CDR2 is YSLEER. CDR3: CASRAGGAGNTEAFF. CDR3 nucleotides: TGCGCCAGCAGAGCGGGGGGGGCGGGGAACACTGAAGCTTTCTTT.

This clonotype was counted a few times. The V gene is TRBV29-1, the J gene TRBJ2-5; TRBD1 agrees at 12 bases. Losses at the gene ends were 0 bases for V and 5 bases for J; bases not matched to a gene: 10. The CDR3 is 17 amino acids. Per the germline V gene, CDR1 is SQVTM and CDR2 is ANQGSEA. The CDR3 reads CSVEDPSGTGGAETQYF. The CDR3 coding sequence is TGCAGCGTTGAAGATCCGTCCGGGACAGGGGGCGCGGAGACCCAGTACTTC.

This clonotype has at least ten counts. This chain uses TRBV27 with TRBJ1-1; D is possibly TRBD1 (6 bases). This CDR3 contains 16 residues. V was shortened by 6 bases and J by 4 bases, with 21 bases between the two germline ends. Germline-derived CDR1 and CDR2 are MNHEY and SMNVEV (reference sequence). The CDR3 region is CASSIGTRRGGTEAFF. The CDR3 DNA sequence: TGTGCCAGCAGCATTGGGACCCGCAGGGGAGGCACTGAAGCTTTCTTT.

This clonotype has a handful of counts. The chain uses TRBV7-8 and TRBJ2-7; D gene uncertain. Between the trimmed V and J ends, which lost 5 bases and 6 bases, there was a span of 11 bases. Per the germline V gene, CDR1 is SGHVS and CDR2 is FQNEAQ. CDR3 length: 12 residues. Here the CDR3 DNA reads TGTGCCAGCAGCCATAGCAGCCTCGAGCAGTACTTC. Translated, it gives CASSHSSLEQYF.

This clonotype showed up many times. The chain uses TRBV3-1 and TRBJ2-2; TRBD2 agrees at 9 bases. Germline-derived CDR1 and CDR2 are LGHDT and YNNKEL (reference sequence). After removal of 5 bases from V and 8 bases from J, the junction contained 6 bases not matched to a gene. The CDR3 runs to 14 residues. The CDR3 loop is CASSGNSGRGELFF. The CDR3 coding sequence is TGTGCCAGCAGCGGTAATAGCGGGAGAGGGGAGCTGTTTTTT. Supplemented by reference TRBV3-1 and TRBJ2-2, the full variable domain reads DTAVSQTPKYLVTQMGNDKSIKCEQNLGHDTMYWYKQDSKKFLKIMFSYNNKELIINETVPNRFSPKSPDKAHLNLHINSLELGDSAVYFCASSGNSGRGELFFGEGSRLTVL.